Listed below are T cell receptor beta chains from one sample, sequenced in a study of tumor-infiltrating lymphocytes in primary liver carcinoma. Via MiXCR, TCRdb re-called the multiplex PCR reads, giving one row per CDR3 protein. The table lists some 30,000 distinct CDR3 sequences, less than 80% of them singletons. The sequenced sample consisted of liver tumor tissue from sampling region 5. These TCRs come from a middle-aged man with primary liver carcinoma and hepatitis B virus infection. Both conserved end residues are part of each CDR3. The D gene is left open where the match is weak. Size is omitted from some rows. Given values are once, few, many or a class for expanded clones.

TRBV6-2/TRBV6-3,TRBD2,NA,TRBJ2-1,CASRPGGSGRSNRSEQFF,TGTGCCAGCCGTCCTGGGGGTAGCGGGAGATCGAATCGCAGTGAGCAGTTCTTC
TRBV12-3/TRBV12-4,NA,NA,TRBJ1-3,CASNSGPTSRNTIYF,TGTGCCAGCAATTCAGGTCCAACCTCTAGAAACACCATATATTTT
TRBV4-2,NA,NA,TRBJ2-3,CPSNQEARRADTQYF,TGTCCCAGCAACCAAGAAGCTAGGAGGGCAGATACGCAGTATTTT
TRBV11-2,NA,NA,TRBJ2-1,CASSLTVRGGNYNEKFF,TGTGCCAGCAGCTTAACGGTCAGGGGAGGTAACTACAATGAGAAGTTCTTT
TRBV6-6,TRBD1,many,TRBJ2-7,CASSYGRGTGDAYEQYF,TGTGCCAGCAGTTACGGGAGAGGGACAGGGGACGCCTACGAGCAGTACTTC
TRBV7-9,TRBD2,many,TRBJ2-7,CASSRTSEYYEQYF,TGTGCCAGCAGCCGGACTAGCGAGTACTACGAGCAGTACTTC
TRBV4-2,TRBD2,NA,TRBJ2-7,CASSGQPGPAGGPHEQYF,TGTGCCAGCAGTGGACAACCGGGACCGGCGGGAGGGCCACACGAGCAGTACTTC
TRBV30,NA,NA,TRBJ2-7,CTWGTFEQYF,TGTACCTGGGGGACTTTTGAGCAGTACTTC
TRBV6-5,NA,NA,TRBJ1-4,CASSYRDGANEKLFF,TGCGCCAGCAGTTATCGGGACGGAGCCAATGAAAAACTGTTTTTT
TRBV11-2,NA,NA,TRBJ2-1,CTGSLDRLVMGFF,TGTACCGGCAGCTTAGATCGGCTAGTGATGGGGTTCTTC
TRBV6-2/TRBV6-3,TRBD1,NA,TRBJ1-2,CARSYRDSYSYTF,TGCGCCAGAAGTTACCGGGACAGCTATAGCTACACCTTC
TRBV18,TRBD2,NA,TRBJ2-7,CASSPTRGTSPYEQYF,TGTGCTAGCTCACCAACCAGAGGGACTAGCCCCTACGAGCAGTACTTC
TRBV30,NA,NA,TRBJ2-5,CVWSSGEQDTQYF,TGTGTCTGGAGCTCGGGAGAGCAAGATACCCAGTACTTC
TRBV29-1,NA,NA,TRBJ2-4,CNVEGQGVGGIQYF,TGCAATGTTGAGGGGCAGGGCGTCGGGGGCATTCAGTACTTT
TRBV11-2,NA,NA,TRBJ2-7,CANSASITYEQYF,TGTGCCAACAGCGCATCGATAACCTACGAACAGTACTTC
TRBV11-2,NA,NA,TRBJ2-5,CASSYNSQETQYF,TGTGCCAGCAGTTATAACAGCCAAGAGACCCAGTACTTC
TRBV11-2,NA,once,TRBJ2-7,CVNSLNPVQSYEQYF,TGTGTCAACAGCCTAAATCCGGTACAGTCCTACGAGCAGTACTTC
TRBV12-3/TRBV12-4,NA,NA,TRBJ1-3,CASSPHREGNTTYF,TGTGCCAGCAGTCCGCACAGGGAAGGAAACACCACATACTTT
TRBV30,NA,NA,TRBJ2-2,CAWSIANSATGDLFF,TGTGCTTGGAGTATCGCGAACTCCGCGACCGGGGACCTGTTTTTT
TRBV7-9,NA,NA,TRBJ2-1,CASSLPYQGLKTNEQFF,TGTGCCAGCAGTCTACCATATCAGGGGCTTAAAACAAATGAGCAGTTCTTC
TRBV13,NA,NA,TRBJ2-6,CASTIYLDGSGSNVLTF,TGTGCCAGCACCATTTACCTGGACGGCTCTGGGTCCAATGTCCTGACTTTC
TRBV11-2,NA,NA,TRBJ2-1,CASSVYRLVGELFF,TGTGCCAGCAGTGTATACCGGCTAGTTGGTGAGCTGTTCTTC
TRBV11-3,TRBD2,NA,TRBJ2-1,CVSCVAGSGEQFF,TGTGTCAGCTGCGTAGCGGGGTCAGGTGAGCAGTTCTTC
TRBV11-2,NA,NA,TRBJ2-3,CASNRQPINSTDTQYF,TGTGCCAGCAACCGACAACCCATCAACAGCACAGATACGCAGTATTTT
TRBV7-8,NA,few,TRBJ2-1,CASSLLVGWSSGNEQFF,TGTGCCAGCAGCTTGCTCGTAGGTTGGAGTAGCGGCAATGAGCAGTTCTTC
TRBV6-6,NA,NA,TRBJ2-7,CAGSYSVVRGNAHEQYF,TGTGCCGGCAGTTACTCGGTTGTGCGCGGGAATGCACACGAGCAGTACTTC
TRBV29-1,NA,NA,TRBJ2-3,CSAEQETVTDTQYF,TGCAGCGCCGAGCAGGAAACAGTCACAGATACGCAGTATTTT
TRBV6-6,NA,NA,TRBJ2-7,CASRRISEGFNEQYF,TGTGCCAGCAGGCGGATTAGCGAGGGGTTCAACGAGCAGTACTTC
TRBV5-6,NA,medium-sized,TRBJ2-5,CASSFDQQETQYF,TGTGCCAGCAGCTTTGACCAGCAAGAGACCCAGTACTTC
TRBV12-3/TRBV12-4,NA,NA,TRBJ2-7,CASSIGHGANYEQYF,TGTGCCAGCAGTATTGGACATGGGGCGAACTACGAGCAGTACTTC
TRBV12-3/TRBV12-4,NA,NA,TRBJ2-7,CASRMGPRGSYEQYF,TGTGCCAGCAGGATGGGGCCAAGGGGGTCCTACGAGCAGTACTTC
TRBV11-1,TRBD1,large,TRBJ2-7,CASSPGQGSGEQYF,TGTGCCAGCAGCCCCGGACAGGGTTCAGGCGAGCAGTACTTC
TRBV11-1,NA,few,TRBJ2-2,CASSAQPFLVNTGELFF,TGTGCCAGCAGCGCCCAGCCATTCCTAGTTAACACCGGGGAGCTGTTTTTT
TRBV11-2,NA,NA,TRBJ2-7,CASSGTGIYEQYF,TGCGCCAGCAGCGGTACAGGAATCTACGAGCAGTACTTC
TRBV11-3,TRBD2,NA,TRBJ2-3,CASSSPVSGSRPDTQYF,TGTGCCAGCAGCTCACCGGTGAGCGGGAGTCGGCCAGATACGCAGTATTTT
TRBV4-1,NA,NA,TRBJ2-3,CAGSPDGVNQPQYF,TGCGCCGGCAGCCCCGACGGGGTTAATCAGCCCCAGTATTTT
TRBV7-9,NA,NA,TRBJ1-1,CAGSLGQGSEAFF,TGTGCCGGTAGCTTAGGTCAGGGGTCGGAAGCTTTCTTT
TRBV6-5,NA,NA,TRBJ2-2,CAITLGTGNMITGELFF,TGTGCCATCACCCTAGGGACGGGGAATATGATCACCGGGGAGCTGTTTTTT
TRBV29-1,NA,many,TRBJ1-1,CSADSDTEAFF,TGCAGCGCTGATTCGGACACTGAAGCTTTCTTT
TRBV11-2,NA,NA,TRBJ2-5,CASSLVLEETLYF,TGTGCCAGCAGCTTAGTTTTGGAAGAGACCCTATACTTC
TRBV4-2,NA,NA,TRBJ1-2,CARSQDMGRGGSCTF,TGTGCCAGGAGCCAAGATATGGGCAGGGGTGGTAGTTGCACCTTC
TRBV4-1,NA,NA,TRBJ2-1,CASNQLGNSNNEQFF,TGCGCCAGCAACCAGCTCGGTAACAGCAACAATGAGCAGTTCTTC